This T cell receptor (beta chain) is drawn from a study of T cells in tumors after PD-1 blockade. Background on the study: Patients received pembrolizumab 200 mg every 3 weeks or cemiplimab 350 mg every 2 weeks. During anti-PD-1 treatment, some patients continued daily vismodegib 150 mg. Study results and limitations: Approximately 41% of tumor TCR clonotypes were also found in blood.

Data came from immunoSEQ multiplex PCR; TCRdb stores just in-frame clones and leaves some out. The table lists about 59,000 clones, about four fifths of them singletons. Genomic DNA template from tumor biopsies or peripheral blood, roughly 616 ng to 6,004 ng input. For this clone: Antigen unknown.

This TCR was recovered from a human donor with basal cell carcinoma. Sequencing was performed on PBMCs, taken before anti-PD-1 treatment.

CDR3 sequence reads: CASSLRGIGIPQYF. CDR3 DNA sequence: TGTGCCAGCAGCCTCCGAGGAATAGGGATCCCCCAGTACTTC. The V call is TRBV5-6, the J call TRBJ2-5; D unresolved. The V and J ends lost 4 bases and 9 bases respectively, with 19 bases between them. The CDR3 contains 14 residues. Germline V gene sequence: CDR1 SGHDT, CDR2 YYEEEE. Full variable domain (outside the CDR3, taken from reference TRBV5-6 and TRBJ2-5): DAGVTQSPTHLIKTRGQQVTLRCSPKSGHDTVSWYQQALGQGPQFIFQYYEEEERQRGNFPDRFSGHQFPNYSSELNVNALLLGDSALYLCASSLRGIGIPQYFGPGTRLLVL.